The 19 T cell receptor beta chains in this list originate from one sample, sequenced in a study of PD-L1 blockade in urothelial cancer. The repertoire was sequenced with immunoSEQ multiplex PCR; TCRdb's copy has only in-frame clones and lacks some. The sample holds about 50,000 clones; roughly 85% are singletons and the top ten take 6% to 9%. This material consisted of PBMCs, taken around atezolizumab (anti-PD-L1) treatment. These receptors were collected from a man aged 60 to 75 with urothelial cancer.

The V and J genes are TRBV27 and TRBJ2-1; D not certain. Germline V gene data show CDR1 as MNHEY and CDR2 as SMNVEV (reference sequence). This CDR3 comprises 15 residues. Trimming took 6 bases from V and 1 from J, leaving 13 bases between them. The CDR3 region is CASRRRLESYNEQFF. CDR3 coding DNA: TGTGCCAGCAGAAGAAGACTGGAATCCTACAATGAGCAGTTCTTC.

CDR3 residues: CASSLAGGPVYEQYF. The CDR3, as DNA: TGTGCCAGCAGCTTAGCAGGGGGCCCGGTTTACGAGCAGTACTTC. This chain connects TRBV5-5 to TRBJ2-7; 8 bases are shared with TRBD1. The trim removed 2 bases at V and 4 bases at J, leaving 8 bases unmatched. Germline V CDR1 and CDR2: SGHKS, YYEKEE (reference sequence). This CDR3 has 15 residues.

This rearrangement joins TRBV30 to TRBJ1-1; a possible D gene is TRBD1 (5 bases). Germline assignment: CDR1 GTSNPN and CDR2 SVGIG (reference sequence). The CDR3 loop spans 15 amino acids. Trimming removed 3 bases at V and 1 base at J, with 15 bases between. Here the CDR3 DNA reads TGTGCCTGGAGGGGATTCCTCGACAGGAACACTGAAGCTTTCTTT. It translates to CAWRGFLDRNTEAFF.

The V and J genes are TRBV5-1 and TRBJ2-7; D might be TRBD1 (6 bases). The CDR3 covers 15 residues. Germline V gives CDR1 SGHRS, CDR2 YFSETQ. The germline V and J ends were trimmed by 4 bases and 0 bases, with 14 bases remaining between them. The CDR3 protein is CASSQTGLSSYEQYF. For the CDR3, the DNA is TGCGCCAGCAGCCAGACAGGCCTAAGCTCCTACGAGCAGTACTTC.

There are a few counts of this clone. The V call is TRBV7-3, the J call TRBJ2-1; TRBD2 might be the D (5 bases). The CDR3 covers 14 residues. CDR1 and CDR2 (germline): SGHTA, FQGTGA. The germline V and J ends were trimmed by 2 bases and 8 bases, with 13 bases remaining between them. CDR3 loop: CASSLGRLDDEQFF. The CDR3 coding sequence is TGTGCCAGCAGCTTAGGGAGATTGGACGATGAGCAGTTCTTC.

This clone is a singleton in its sample. The V and J genes are TRBV25-1 and TRBJ1-2, with unresolved D. Trimming removed 2 bases at V and 3 bases at J, with 4 bases between. Germline values: CDR1 MGHDK, CDR2 SYGVNS. The CDR3 has 12 residues. CDR3 in DNA: TGTGCCAGCAGTGAAATCGACTATGGCTACACCTTC. Its translation: CASSEIDYGYTF.

This chain uses TRBV5-6 with TRBJ1-2; possibly TRBD1 for D (6 bases). V was clipped by 1 base and J by 8 bases, with 15 bases between them. This CDR3 has 14 amino acids. From germline, CDR1 is SGHDT and CDR2 YYEEEE. The CDR3 DNA reads as TGTGCCAGCAGCTTGTTCTACAGGGTGGGAGGCTACACCTTC. Protein sequence: CASSLFYRVGGYTF.

V usage is TRBV5-1 and J usage is TRBJ1-2, with TRBD1 as a possible D gene (5 bases). This CDR3 contains 15 residues. From germline, CDR1 is SGHRS and CDR2 YFSETQ. Trimming removed 2 bases from V and 6 bases from J, with 17 bases in between. CDR3 coding DNA: TGCGCCAGCAGCTTCTCCCCTGGGGGGAGGGATGGCTACACCTTC. It encodes CASSFSPGGRDGYTF.

The chain has TRBV30 and TRBJ2-3, with D possibly matching TRBD1 (6 bases). The CDR3 is 16 amino acids. V gave up 2 bases and J gave up 2 bases, with 17 bases separating them. Germline V lookup: CDR1 GTSNPN, CDR2 SVGIG (reference sequence). The CDR3 protein is CAWSRLQGKYTDTQYF. The CDR3 nucleotides are TGTGCCTGGAGTCGTCTCCAGGGGAAATACACAGATACGCAGTATTTT.

This chain connects TRBV2 to TRBJ2-5, with TRBD1 identical over 9 bases. The trim removed 6 bases at V and 5 bases at J, leaving 10 bases unmatched. This CDR3 contains 15 residues. In germline, CDR1 is SNHLY, CDR2 FYNNEI. CDR3 in DNA: TGTGCCAGCAGGAGACAGGGGGTATATACGGAGACCCAGTACTTC. This sequence encodes CASRRQGVYTETQYF.

The V gene is TRBV5-8, the J gene TRBJ1-5; 7 positions match TRBD1. This CDR3 spans 17 amino acids. From germline, CDR1 is SGHTS and CDR2 YDEGEE. V was pared by 0 bases and J by 4 bases, with 10 bases of the junction left unmatched. The CDR3 loop is CASSLDTDRRYNQPQHF. CDR3 DNA: TGTGCCAGCAGCTTGGATACGGACAGGAGATATAATCAGCCCCAGCATTTT. Complete variable domain (other parts from reference TRBV5-8 and TRBJ1-5): EAGVTQSPTHLIKTRGQQATLRCSPISGHTSVYWYQQALGLGLQFLLWYDEGEERNRGNFPPRFSGRQFPNYSSELNVNALELEDSALYLCASSLDTDRRYNQPQHFGDGTRLSIL.

V and J are TRBV5-1 and TRBJ2-3, with D tentatively TRBD1 (5 bases). Germline V CDR1 and CDR2: SGHRS, YFSETQ. The V end was cut by 0 bases, the J end by 2 bases, with 10 bases between. There are 15 residues in the CDR3. The chain's CDR3 is CASSLDNRITDTQYF. The CDR3 region has the DNA TGCGCCAGCAGCTTGGATAACAGGATCACAGATACGCAGTATTTT.

V is TRBV7-2 and J is TRBJ1-6, with 7 positions matching TRBD1. CDR3 length: 14 residues. CDR1 and CDR2 (germline): SGHTA, FQGNSA. The junction had 7 bases not matched to a gene; V was cut back by 5 bases and J by 9 bases. The DNA of the CDR3 is TGTGCCAGCAGCCGGGGACAGTCAGTTTCACCCCTCCACTTT. The encoded protein is CASSRGQSVSPLHF.

The gene calls are TRBV6-4 and TRBJ2-7; 8 nucleotides align to TRBD2. Trimming at V came to 5 bases and at J to 6 bases, leaving 12 bases not matched to a gene. Germline V lookup: CDR1 MRHNA, CDR2 SNTAGT. This CDR3 contains 15 residues. The DNA for the CDR3 is TGTGCCAGCAGTCCTGCGGGGACTAGACCGCGCGAGCAGTACTTC. It specifies CASSPAGTRPREQYF.

In this sample, this clone turned up once. The genes are TRBV27 and TRBJ2-1; 10 bases match TRBD1. Germline V gene sequence: CDR1 MNHEY, CDR2 SMNVEV (reference sequence). The V and J ends lost 5 bases and 9 bases, in that order; junction bases with no gene match: 10. This CDR3 has 15 residues. CDR3 coding DNA: TGTGCCAGCAGTGCTACCGGGACAGGGGTGGGTGAGCAGTTCTTC. Protein product: CASSATGTGVGEQFF.

This rearrangement joins TRBV11-3 to TRBJ2-2; a possible D gene is TRBD1 (6 bases). Germline CDR1 and CDR2: SGHNT and YENEEA. Trimming pared 5 bases from V and 7 bases from J, leaving 14 bases between. This CDR3 has 14 residues. The CDR3 sequence is CASSQSRGSGELFF. CDR3 in DNA: TGTGCCAGCAGCCAATCAAGGGGGAGCGGGGAGCTGTTTTTT.

The chain employs TRBV18 and TRBJ1-1; 8 nucleotides line up with TRBD1. Trimming cost V 3 bases and J 4 bases; bases outside gene matches: 7. This CDR3 is 15 amino acids long. CDR1 is KGHSH, CDR2 LQKENI, per germline. The CDR3 DNA is TGTGCCAGCTCACCTGTGCCCGGGACAGGCACTGAAGCTTTCTTT. It specifies CASSPVPGTGTEAFF.

This chain joins TRBV30 and TRBJ1-2; the D is unclear. The CDR3 is 13 amino acids. Germline V lookup: CDR1 GTSNPN, CDR2 SVGIG (reference sequence). V lost 1 base to trimming and J lost 2 bases, with 8 bases between them. CDR3 coding DNA: TGTGCCTGGAGTGCTGGGAGGAACTATGGCTACACCTTC. This encodes CAWSAGRNYGYTF. The entire variable domain, with the rest obtained from reference TRBV30 and TRBJ1-2, is as follows: SQTIHQWPATLVQPVGSPLSLECTVEGTSNPNLYWYRQAAGRGLQLLFYSVGIGQISSEVPQNLSASRPQDRQFILSSKKLLLSDSGFYLCAWSAGRNYGYTFGSGTRLTVV.

The rearrangement joins TRBV18 to TRBJ2-7; D remains unclear. The germline gives CDR1 KGHSH, CDR2 LQKENI. This CDR3 contains 16 residues. Trimming removed 3 bases from V and 1 base from J, with 16 bases in between. The CDR3 reads CASSPEPPGLSYEQYF. For the CDR3, the DNA is TGTGCCAGCTCACCGGAACCCCCAGGCCTGTCCTACGAGCAGTACTTC.